This T cell receptor beta chain is from a study of regulatory T cells in long-lasting Graves disease. With iRepertoire HTBI primers and Arm-PCR of CDR3 regions, TCR beta libraries were built. TCRdb re-derived calls from the multiplex PCR reads in MiXCR, one entry per CDR3 protein. The sample holds a few hundred thousand distinct CDR3 sequences; 20% to 25% are singletons and the top ten take approximately 15%. This clonotype was seen many times. Time point: newly diagnosed GD, antithyroid drugs for less than 3 months. With RNA extracted from PBMCs as input, the TCR library was made. This CDR3 comprises 16 residues. CDR1 SEHNR and CDR2 FQNEAQ come from the germline V gene (reference sequence). The trim removed 5 bases at V and 4 bases at J, leaving 10 bases unmatched.

The sample in question was peripheral blood mononuclear cells (PBMCs), obtained at new diagnosis, from a patient treated with antithyroid drugs. This receptor was identified in a female donor with Graves disease. The rearrangement joins TRBV7-9 to TRBJ2-5; TRBD1 matches 10 bases. The CDR3 reads CASSIRDRGLGETQYF. CDR3 coding DNA: TGTGCCAGCAGCATCCGGGACAGGGGACTGGGAGAGACCCAGTACTTC.